This is a list of T cell receptor beta chains from one sample in a study of blood T cell repertoires in COVID-19. The method was immunoSEQ multiplex PCR; TCRdb's version includes in-frame clones alone and lacks a portion of them. The sample consists of some 150,000 clones, roughly 86% of them appearing once. Sequencing input: peripheral blood. The receptors were sampled from a woman aged 55-69 years who had recovered from COVID-19. CDR3s include the opening cysteine and the closing phenylalanine or tryptophan. Fields, in order: CDR3 length, V gene, CDR3 protein.

15,TRBV5-1,CASSPIGGHQETQYF
15,TRBV4-1,CASSPRVYSNQPQHF
14,TRBV24-1,CATSVPDIAQGQHF
15,TRBV6-5,CASSYDWSGNYGYTF
14,TRBV9,CASSVETGNYGYTF
17,TRBV24-1,CATSDPKRATPYNEQFF
15,TRBV11-2,CASRRWGLSSYEQYF
14,TRBV2,CASKPGQGTEKLFF
15,TRBV4-1,CASSQDPQGVGGLYF
17,TRBV18,CASSPLAGLQSGGGYTF
17,TRBV19,CASSTVPGQAGNQPQHF
16,TRBV12-5,CASGSELTGMNTEAFF
14,TRBV5-1,CASSLAGNQETQYF
14,TRBV24-1,CATSPGQGGTEAFF
13,TRBV6-6,CASSVQGDYGYTF
15,TRBV18,CASSPWDYGQETQYF
15,TRBV5-1,CASSLRRSNQETQYF
17,TRBV27,CASSLVPSGGGRDEQFF
15,TRBV6-2/TRBV6-3,CASSNGGPPALEQYF
15,TRBV5-1,CASSLVRGVGYGYTF
15,TRBV7-9,CASSLMTGVDYGYTF
14,TRBV5-5,CASSWTSGQNIQYF
13,TRBV6-4,CASSSLNTGELFF
16,TRBV5-6,CASSLVGAANTGELFF
16,TRBV11-1,CASSLEGTGDAGELFF
16,TRBV19,CASSIGIRDTHYGYTF
13,TRBV6-5,CASSSDSNTEAFF
12,TRBV27,CATSDRGNTIYF
15,TRBV3-1/TRBV3-2,CASSPLGGQNTEAFF
14,TRBV18,CASSPGQENQPQHF
17,TRBV27,CASSSINRGAAGGTQYF
12,TRBV12-3/TRBV12-4,CASSSTNYGYTF
18,TRBV15,CATSGALGQKGNNQPQHF
12,TRBV7-2,CASSPSNTEAFF
16,TRBV30,CALFPGLAGASVSQYF
15,TRBV5-4,CASSDRGTGNSPLHF
14,TRBV28,CASNPGGGEYPYTF
17,TRBV28,CASELAGGANNLYTQYF
14,TRBV3-1/TRBV3-2,CASSQDRVQGSYTF
14,TRBV18,CASSAATNNSPLHF
17,TRBV4-1,CASSQAGTGLGTGELFF